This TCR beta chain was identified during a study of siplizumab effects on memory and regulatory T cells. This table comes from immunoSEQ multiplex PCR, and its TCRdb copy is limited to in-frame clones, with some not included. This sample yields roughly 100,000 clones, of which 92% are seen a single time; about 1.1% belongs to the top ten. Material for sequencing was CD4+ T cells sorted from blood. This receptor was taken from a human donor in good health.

CDR3 coding DNA: TGCAGCGTGGTCGTGGGGGGTTTCAATGAGCAGTTCTTC. Its protein is CSVVVGGFNEQFF. The J gene is TRBJ2-1, the V gene TRBV29-1, with D possibly being TRBD2 (6 bases). The CDR3 runs 13 residues. Germline V gives CDR1 SQVTM, CDR2 ANQGSEA. Trimming cost V 6 bases and J 6 bases, with 15 bases left between them.